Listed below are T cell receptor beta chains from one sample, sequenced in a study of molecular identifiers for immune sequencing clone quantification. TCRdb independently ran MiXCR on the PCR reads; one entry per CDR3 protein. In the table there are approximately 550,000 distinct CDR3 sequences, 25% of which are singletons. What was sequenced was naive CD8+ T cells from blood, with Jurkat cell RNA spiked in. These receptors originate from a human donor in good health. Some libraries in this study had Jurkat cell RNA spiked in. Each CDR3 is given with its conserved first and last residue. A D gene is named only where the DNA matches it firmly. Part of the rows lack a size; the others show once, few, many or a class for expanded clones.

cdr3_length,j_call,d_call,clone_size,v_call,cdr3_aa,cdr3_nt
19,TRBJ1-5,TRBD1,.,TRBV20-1,CSASGLVRTGGFIDQPQHF,TGCAGTGCTAGCGGGTTAGTGAGAACAGGGGGCTTTATCGATCAGCCCCAGCATTTT
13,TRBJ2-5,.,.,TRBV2,CASSGYGEETQYF,TGTGCCAGCTCGGGGTACGGGGAAGAGACCCAGTACTTC
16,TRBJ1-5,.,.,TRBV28,CASSPRTPLPVLPQHF,TGTGCCAGCAGTCCCCGGACGCCTCTACCTGTTTTGCCCCAGCATTTT
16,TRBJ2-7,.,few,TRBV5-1,CASSSEQGTRGYEQYF,TGCGCCAGCAGCTCGGAACAGGGGACTCGGGGCTACGAGCAGTACTTC
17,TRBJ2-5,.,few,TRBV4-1,CASSQDDRDTGRKTQYF,TGCGCCAGCAGCCAAGACGACCGGGACACCGGTAGAAAGACCCAGTACTTC
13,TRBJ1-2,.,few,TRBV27,CASSLYLNYGYTF,TGTGCCAGCAGTTTATACTTGAACTATGGCTACACCTTC
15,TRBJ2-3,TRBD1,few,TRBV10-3,CAISNTGVGTDTQYF,TGTGCCATCAGTAATACAGGGGTCGGCACAGATACGCAGTATTTT
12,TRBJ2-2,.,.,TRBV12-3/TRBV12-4,CASILAPGELFF,TGTGCCAGCATCCTAGCCCCCGGGGAGCTGTTTTTT
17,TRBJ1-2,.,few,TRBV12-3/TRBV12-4,CASSKGTGLGLTYGYTF,TGTGCCAGCAGTAAAGGGACGGGGTTGGGTCTAACCTATGGCTACACCTTC
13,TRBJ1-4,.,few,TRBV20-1,CSAILPEGEKLFF,TGCAGTGCTATACTCCCGGAGGGTGAAAAACTGTTTTTT
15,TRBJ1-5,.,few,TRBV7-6,CASSRSSGYNQPQHF,TGTGCCAGCAGCCGCTCCTCGGGATACAATCAGCCCCAGCATTTT
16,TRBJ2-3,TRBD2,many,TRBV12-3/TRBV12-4,CASSFSSGFNTDTQYF,TGTGCCAGCAGTTTCTCTAGCGGATTTAACACAGATACGCAGTATTTT
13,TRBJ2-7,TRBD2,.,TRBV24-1,CATSVSGSNEQYF,TGTGCCACCAGTGTTAGCGGGAGTAACGAGCAGTACTTC
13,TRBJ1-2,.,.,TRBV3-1,CASSQDRGHGYTF,TGTGCCAGCAGCCAAGACCGAGGACACGGCTACACCTTC
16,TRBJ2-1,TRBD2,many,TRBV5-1,CASSSAGGSLHNEQFF,TGCGCCAGCAGCTCGGCGGGCGGGAGCCTCCACAATGAGCAGTTCTTC
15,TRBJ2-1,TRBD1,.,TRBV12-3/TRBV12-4,CASSFGQGAGYEQFF,TGTGCCAGCAGTTTCGGACAGGGGGCTGGGTATGAGCAGTTCTTC
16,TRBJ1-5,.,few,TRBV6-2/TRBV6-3,CASSQPQEVGLRPQHF,TGTGCCAGCAGTCAACCTCAGGAGGTGGGCCTGAGGCCCCAGCATTTT
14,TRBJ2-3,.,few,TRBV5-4,CASSQGLDTDTQYF,TGTGCCAGCAGCCAGGGACTCGACACAGATACGCAGTATTTT
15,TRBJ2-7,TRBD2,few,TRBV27,CASSPPGLAVDEQYF,TGTGCCAGCAGTCCGCCGGGACTAGCGGTTGACGAGCAGTACTTC
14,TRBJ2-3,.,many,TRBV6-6,CASSYGTTSDTQYF,TGTGCCAGCAGTTACGGGACCACGTCAGATACGCAGTATTTT
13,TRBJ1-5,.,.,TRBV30,CAYSDASNQPQHF,TGTGCCTACTCAGACGCTAGCAATCAGCCCCAGCATTTT
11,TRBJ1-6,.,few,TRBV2,CASSPNSPLHF,TGTGCCAGCAGCCCTAATTCACCCCTCCACTTT
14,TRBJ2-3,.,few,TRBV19,CASSILDSGRTQYF,TGTGCCAGTAGTATTTTGGATAGCGGACGTACGCAGTATTTT
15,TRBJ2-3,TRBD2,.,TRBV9,CASSVSGGRADTQYF,TGTGCCAGCAGCGTAAGCGGGGGGCGGGCGGATACGCAGTATTTT
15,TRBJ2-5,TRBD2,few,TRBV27,CASSLWASGRETQYF,TGTGCCAGCAGTTTATGGGCTAGCGGGAGAGAGACCCAGTACTTC
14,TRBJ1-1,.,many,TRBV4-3,CASSQKGSNTEAFF,TGCGCCAGCAGCCAGAAAGGGTCGAACACTGAAGCTTTCTTT
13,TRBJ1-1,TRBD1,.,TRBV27,CASSLSRTGEAFF,TGTGCCAGCAGTTTATCGAGGACAGGTGAAGCTTTCTTT
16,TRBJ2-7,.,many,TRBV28,CASSRPGLQPSYEQYF,TGTGCCAGCAGTCGCCCGGGATTACAGCCCTCCTACGAGCAGTACTTC
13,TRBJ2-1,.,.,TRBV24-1,CATSDLPGNEQFF,TGTGCCACCAGTGATTTACCCGGGAATGAGCAGTTCTTC
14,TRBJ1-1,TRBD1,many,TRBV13,CASSQGQSNTEAFF,TGTGCCAGCAGCCAGGGACAGTCGAACACTGAAGCTTTCTTT
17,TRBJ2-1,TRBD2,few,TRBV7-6,CASSNGLAGIHYNEQFF,TGTGCCAGCAGCAACGGACTAGCGGGGATTCATTACAATGAGCAGTTCTTC
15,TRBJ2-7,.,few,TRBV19,CASSIGRAAGYEQYF,TGTGCCAGTAGTATAGGGCGCGCGGCGGGGTACGAGCAGTACTTC
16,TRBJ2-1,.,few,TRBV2,CASKRDGSSSYNEQFF,TGTGCCAGCAAAAGAGACGGGTCTAGCTCCTACAATGAGCAGTTCTTC
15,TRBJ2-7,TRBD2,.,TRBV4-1,CARSHLTSGGYEQYF,TGCGCCCGCAGCCACCTGACTAGCGGGGGATACGAGCAGTACTTC
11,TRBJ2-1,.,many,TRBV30,CAWDEGNEQFF,TGTGCCTGGGATGAGGGCAATGAGCAGTTCTTC
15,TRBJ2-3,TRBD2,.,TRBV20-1,CSAAGLAESTDTQYF,TGCAGTGCTGCGGGACTAGCAGAAAGCACAGATACGCAGTATTTT
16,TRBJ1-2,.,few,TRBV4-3,CASSQDYGGHGYGYTF,TGCGCCAGCAGCCAAGATTACGGGGGGCATGGCTATGGCTACACCTTC
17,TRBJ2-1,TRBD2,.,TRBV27,CASSPESGLAEWNEQFF,TGTGCCAGCAGTCCGGAATCGGGGCTAGCGGAGTGGAATGAGCAGTTCTTC
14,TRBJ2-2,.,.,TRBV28,CASSPAEFTGELFF,TGTGCCAGCAGTCCCGCCGAGTTCACCGGGGAGCTGTTTTTT
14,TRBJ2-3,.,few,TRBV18,CASSPSPGSDTQYF,TGTGCCAGCTCCCCCTCGCCGGGTTCTGATACGCAGTATTTT
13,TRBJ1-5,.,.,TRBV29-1,CSIDLGDGQPQHF,TGCAGCATTGATTTAGGGGATGGGCAGCCCCAGCATTTT
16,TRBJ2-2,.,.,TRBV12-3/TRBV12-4,CASSFRPGPSPGELFF,TGTGCCAGCAGTTTCCGGCCGGGTCCTAGTCCCGGGGAGCTGTTTTTT
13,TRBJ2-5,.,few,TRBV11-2,CASSLRRQETQYF,TGTGCCAGCAGCTTACGACGCCAAGAGACCCAGTACTTC
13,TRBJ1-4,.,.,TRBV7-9,CASAGATNEKLFF,TGTGCCAGCGCAGGGGCGACTAATGAAAAACTGTTTTTT
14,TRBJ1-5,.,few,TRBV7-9,CASSLDSRAQPQHF,TGTGCCAGCAGCTTAGATTCCAGGGCCCAGCCCCAGCATTTT
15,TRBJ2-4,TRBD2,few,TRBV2,CASSGSGIAKNIQYF,TGTGCCAGCAGTGGTAGCGGGATAGCCAAAAACATTCAGTACTTC